The following is a T cell receptor beta chain sequence with its context. CDR3 length: 18 residues. The V gene lost 0 bases and the J gene lost 1 base, with 16 bases spanning the gap. Germline CDR1 reads ENHRY; CDR2 reads SYGVKD. The record originates from a study of blood T cell repertoires in COVID-19. Across the whole study: Specimens from acute and convalescent COVID-19 originated in the United States, Italy and Spain. PBMCs, B-cell-depleted T cells, or T cells were the source of the cDNA or gDNA that made up the material.

As handled by the study authors: For nucleated cells, counts were estimated from reference gene primer amplification. The repertoire was sequenced with immunoSEQ multiplex PCR; TCRdb's copy has only in-frame clones and lacks some. D and trimming were read from the DNA, whereas the V and J calls and clone size are those reported in that table. The sample contains over 150,000 clones, around 90% of which appear only once. Material for sequencing was peripheral blood. The chain couples TRBV10-3 to TRBJ1-5, with no clear D. The receptor was derived from a man aged 18 to 29 with acute or convalescent COVID-19. The CDR3 bases are TGTGCCATCAGTGAGTCGAGGCTGCCTTCTATGAGCAATCAGCCCCAGCATTTT. Amino acid sequence: CAISESRLPSMSNQPQHF.